These 20 T cell receptor beta chains came from one sample sequenced in a study of CD8+ T cells in alopecia areata. Following RNA extraction, reverse transcription yielded cDNA that acted as the sequencing template. Sequencing was performed with immunoSEQ multiplex PCR; in TCRdb, only in-frame clones are kept and a portion is missing. The sample lists 90,000 to 130,000 clones, approximately 61% seen once, with roughly 25% in the top ten. The sequencing input was NKG2D-low CD8+ T cells sorted from blood. These receptors were taken from a human donor with alopecia areata.

This clone was counted between two and nine times. The rearrangement links TRBV19 to TRBJ1-2; perhaps TRBD1 as D (5 bases). The CDR3 sequence is 15 residues long. The V end lost 7 bases, the J end lost 3 bases, and 18 bases lay between the germline ends. Looked up from germline, CDR1 is LNHDA and CDR2 is SQIVND (reference sequence). This CDR3 reads CASTTAGDGYYGYTF. The CDR3 bases are TGTGCCAGTACCACGGCGGGGGATGGCTACTATGGCTACACCTTC.

This clone appeared many times. The chain joins TRBV27 to TRBJ2-7; tentative D call: TRBD2 (6 bases). Looked up from germline, CDR1 is MNHEY and CDR2 is SMNVEV (reference sequence). V lost 5 bases, J lost 0 bases, and 14 bases lay in between. This CDR3 comprises 15 residues. This CDR3 reads CASSGAGTGSYEQYF. CDR3 DNA: TGTGCCAGCAGTGGGGCCGGGACTGGCTCCTACGAGCAGTACTTC.

The CDR3 DNA reads TGTGCCAGCAGTCGCACAGGGTACAATGAGCAGTTCTTC. Translating gives CASSRTGYNEQFF. V gene TRBV6-5 combines with J gene TRBJ2-1; a weak D match, TRBD1 (6 bases). The V gene's germline CDR1 is MNHEY and CDR2 SVGAGI. V was shortened by 5 bases and J by 4 bases, with 9 bases between the two germline ends. This CDR3 has 13 amino acids.

The chain uses TRBV7-3 and TRBJ2-7; no definite D call. The germline V gene encodes CDR1 SGHTA and CDR2 FQGTGA. The V end was cut by 0 bases, the J end by 1 base, with 4 bases between. This CDR3 has 13 amino acids. The CDR3 DNA reads TGTGCCAGCAGCTTAACACAGTCCTACGAGCAGTACTTC. It yields the protein CASSLTQSYEQYF.

This clone was seen only a few times. This chain connects TRBV2 to TRBJ1-5; D gene unclear. The CDR3 totals 15 residues. Germline values: CDR1 SNHLY, CDR2 FYNNEI. Trimming stripped 6 bases from V and 0 bases from J, with 12 bases between. The CDR3 sequence: CASSFPADSNQPQHF. CDR3 nucleotides: TGTGCCAGCAGCTTTCCTGCCGATAGCAATCAGCCCCAGCATTTT.

The chain carries TRBV19 and TRBJ1-1; no clear D gene. Germline V gene data show CDR1 as LNHDA and CDR2 as SQIVND (reference sequence). There are 14 residues in the CDR3. Between the trimmed V and J ends, which lost 5 bases and 0 bases, there was a span of 10 bases. The DNA of the CDR3 is TGTGCCAGTAGTGAATTGGAGGTGAACACTGAAGCTTTCTTT. This translates into CASSELEVNTEAFF.

The chain couples TRBV27 to TRBJ2-3; D may be TRBD2 (7 bases). Per the germline V gene, CDR1 is MNHEY and CDR2 is SMNVEV (reference sequence). Trimming pared 4 bases from V and 1 base from J, leaving 12 bases between. This CDR3 has 15 amino acids. The CDR3 protein is CASSSRGRGTDTQYF. CDR3 sequence (DNA): TGTGCCAGCAGTTCAAGGGGGAGGGGCACAGATACGCAGTATTTT.

The chain joins TRBV15 to TRBJ2-2; 7 bases match TRBD1. V lost 3 bases, J lost 3 bases, and 7 bases stayed unmatched. Germline V gene data show CDR1 as LNHNV and CDR2 as YYDKDF (reference sequence). There are 16 residues in the CDR3. This CDR3 is CATSSRDRRYTGELFF. For the CDR3, the DNA is TGTGCCACCAGCAGCCGGGACAGAAGATACACCGGGGAGCTGTTTTTT.

The rearrangement links TRBV14 to TRBJ2-4; no firm D call. CDR1 and CDR2 from the germline V gene are SGHDN and FVKESK. V lost 5 bases and J 7 bases, leaving 12 bases between the germline ends. This CDR3 region has 13 residues. In nucleotides, the CDR3 is TGTGCCAGCAGCGATCAAGGTGGGAACATTCAGTACTTC. Protein: CASSDQGGNIQYF.

The chain has TRBV7-3 and TRBJ2-1, with no clear D. This CDR3 comprises 14 residues. Germline V CDR1 and CDR2: SGHTA, FQGTGA. V lost 8 bases to trimming and J lost 0 bases, with 11 bases between them. The CDR3 is CASGHDGSYNEQFF. CDR3 in DNA: TGTGCCAGCGGCCATGATGGCTCCTACAATGAGCAGTTCTTC.

The chain combines TRBV29-1 with TRBJ2-7; 11 nucleotides align to TRBD2. V dropped 0 bases and J dropped 2; count of bases not matched to a gene: 9. CDR1 is SQVTM and CDR2 is ANQGSEA in the germline V gene. The CDR3 consists of 17 residues. The CDR3 region is CSVEDRGGTSGTYEQYF. The CDR3 DNA sequence: TGCAGCGTTGAAGATCGGGGGGGGACTAGCGGCACCTACGAGCAGTACTTC.

This chain links TRBV6-5 with TRBJ2-3; D gene unclear. The CDR3 loop spans 13 amino acids. CDR1 MNHEY and CDR2 SVGAGI come from the germline V gene. The V and J ends lost 8 bases and 4 bases respectively, with 13 bases between them. Written as DNA, the CDR3 is TGTGCCAGCGGGTCAGGACCCCCAGATACGCAGTATTTT. Translating it yields CASGSGPPDTQYF.

The J gene is TRBJ2-7, the V gene TRBV30; 7 bases match TRBD1. From germline, CDR1 is GTSNPN and CDR2 SVGIG (reference sequence). V shed 2 bases, J shed 3 bases, and the junction held 4 bases outside the gene matches. This CDR3 is 13 amino acids long. The chain's CDR3 is CAWSLDRDYEQYF. The CDR3 coding sequence is TGTGCCTGGAGTCTCGACAGGGACTACGAGCAGTACTTC.

The rearrangement links TRBV30 to TRBJ2-3, with D maybe TRBD2 (6 bases). The V gene lost 0 bases and the J gene lost 0 bases, with 10 bases spanning the gap. CDR3 length: 15 amino acids. The germline V gene has CDR1 GTSNPN and CDR2 SVGIG (reference sequence). For the CDR3, the DNA is TGTGCCTGGAGTGTGGGTGGGACTAGCACAGATACGCAGTATTTT. Translation gives CAWSVGGTSTDTQYF.

The rearrangement joins TRBV7-3 to TRBJ2-3; 9 bases agree with TRBD2. V lost 4 bases, J lost 4 bases, and 6 bases stayed unmatched. In germline, CDR1 is SGHTA, CDR2 FQGTGA. The CDR3 contains 15 residues. CDR3 sequence: CASSWLAGAADTQYF. CDR3 nucleotide sequence: TGTGCCAGCAGCTGGTTAGCGGGAGCGGCAGATACGCAGTATTTT.

Details on this clone: Other DNA sequences in this specimen translate into the identical CDR3. This sequence joins TRBV2 and TRBJ2-6, with 8 bases identical to TRBD2. The CDR3 covers 16 residues. In germline, CDR1 is SNHLY, CDR2 FYNNEI. Trimming at V came to 6 bases and at J to 4 bases, leaving 8 bases not matched to a gene. This CDR3 reads CASSRPGGRGANVLTF. The DNA of the CDR3 is TGTGCCAGCAGCCGACCGGGAGGGAGAGGGGCCAACGTCCTGACTTTC.

The V gene is TRBV11-2, the J gene TRBJ2-7; 9 nucleotides line up with TRBD2. The CDR3 has 13 residues. Losses at the gene ends were 4 bases for V and 9 bases for J; bases not matched to a gene: 7. Germline V gives CDR1 SGHAT, CDR2 FQNNGV. Written as DNA, the CDR3 is TGTGCCAGCAGCTCTCCCAGCGGGAGGCTGCAGTACTTC. Amino acids: CASSSPSGRLQYF.

The chain is built from TRBV6-6 and TRBJ2-1; TRBD2 matches at 7 bases. CDR1 and CDR2 from the germline V gene are MNHNY and SVGAGI (reference sequence). CDR3 size: 15 residues. V lost 8 bases and J lost 1; bases outside the gene matches: 8. The CDR3 protein is CASLPAGRSYNEQFF. CDR3 nucleotides: TGTGCCAGCTTACCAGCGGGAAGATCCTACAATGAGCAGTTCTTC.

This clone is categorized as medium-sized (0.01 to 0.1%). The chain links TRBV28 to TRBJ2-7; no definite D call. V was cut by 3 bases and J by 3 bases, with 12 bases left in between. This CDR3 has 14 amino acids. Germline CDR1 is MDHEN and CDR2 is SYDVKM. The CDR3 DNA reads as TGTGCCAGCAGTTTGGTGGACGGAGTCTACGAGCAGTACTTC. Amino acids: CASSLVDGVYEQYF.

The chain couples TRBV2 to TRBJ1-3; no definite D call. Deletions cut 3 bases from V and 7 bases from J, with 10 bases between. The length of the CDR3 is 13 residues. Germline V CDR1 and CDR2: SNHLY, FYNNEI. The CDR3 sequence is CASSDSGGNTIYF. Here the CDR3 DNA reads TGTGCCAGCAGTGACAGCGGAGGGAACACCATATATTTT.